This T cell receptor (beta chain) was captured by sequencing in a study of response to subunit inactivated influenza vaccine. This clonotype has just a few counts. What it recognizes is unknown. TCRdb re-analysed the RT-PCR reads in MiXCR, keeping a single row per CDR3 protein. The sample has about 500,000 distinct CDR3 sequences; roughly 13% are singletons. The study, taken as a whole, reports: The authors offered the suggestion that each seasonal influenza vaccination recruits few new T cells.

CDR1 DFQATT and CDR2 SNEGSKA come from the germline V gene (reference sequence). Trimming removed 0 bases from V and 5 bases from J, with 14 bases in between. The CDR3 extends over 14 amino acids. The receptor's source is a man in his fifties who received an inactivated influenza vaccine. The V call is TRBV20-1, the J call TRBJ2-7; D perhaps matches TRBD2 (6 bases). The sequencing here drew on PBMCs from blood, taken roughly 45 days after vaccination. The CDR3 DNA sequence: TGCAGTGCTAGAGAGGGGGAGGATTTGAACGAGCAGTACTTC. Encoded protein: CSAREGEDLNEQYF.